Presented here are 20 T cell receptor beta chains from one specimen sequenced in a study of cytomegalovirus exposure and HLA in healthy donors. Amplification used 60 Vbeta primers and 13 Jbeta primers. TCRdb keeps only in-frame clones here, not all; method: immunoSEQ multiplex PCR. The sample carries approximately 140,000 clones, 82% recorded once. Sequenced input: PBMCs. The receptors here all came from a boy between 10 and 17 years old in good health and CMV-seronegative.

The chain joins TRBV7-3 to TRBJ2-1; 7 nucleotides match TRBD1. The CDR3 extends over 15 amino acids. CDR1 is SGHTA, CDR2 FQGTGA, per germline. After removal of 4 bases from V and 3 bases from J, the junction contained 6 bases not matched to a gene. This CDR3 is CASSSRQGIYNEQFF. The CDR3 nucleotides are TGTGCCAGCAGCTCCAGACAGGGAATCTACAATGAGCAGTTCTTC.

The chain uses TRBV9 and TRBJ2-1; TRBD2 matches at 7 bases. The V gene end was trimmed by 3 bases and the J gene end by 2 bases; junction bases not matched to a gene: 5. CDR1 is SGDLS, CDR2 YYNGEE, per germline. There are 15 residues in the CDR3. This CDR3 is CASSATSDPYNEQFF. CDR3 nucleotides: TGTGCCAGCAGCGCCACTAGCGACCCCTACAATGAGCAGTTCTTC.

The chain is built from TRBV9 and TRBJ2-1, with D tentatively TRBD2 (6 bases). From germline, CDR1 is SGDLS and CDR2 YYNGEE. V was clipped by 4 bases and J by 8 bases, with 16 bases between them. CDR3 size: 14 residues. This CDR3 reads CASSPLGGGDEQFF. CDR3 sequence (DNA): TGTGCCAGCAGCCCACTGGGGGGAGGAGATGAGCAGTTCTTC.

There are a few counts of this clone. V usage is TRBV4-3 and J usage is TRBJ2-3; TRBD2 aligns across 7 bases. Germline lookup yields CDR1 LGHNA and CDR2 YSLEER. The CDR3 runs 18 residues. J was trimmed by 2 bases and V by 0 bases; bases with no gene match: 11. CDR3 sequence: CASSQDLAASGATDTQYF. Written as DNA, the CDR3 is TGCGCCAGCAGCCAAGATCTCGCGGCTAGCGGAGCCACAGATACGCAGTATTTT.

This clone has just a few counts. DNA for the CDR3: TGTGCCAGCAGGGATGACAGGGCCCACGAGCAGTACTTC. Translated: CASRDDRAHEQYF. The chain is built from TRBV27 and TRBJ2-7; 7 bases fit TRBD1. CDR1 is MNHEY, CDR2 SMNVEV, per germline (reference sequence). J lost 5 bases, V lost 6 bases, and 7 bases had no gene match. CDR3 length: 13 amino acids.

The chain couples TRBV4-2 to TRBJ2-7; 7 bases map to TRBD1. The CDR3 runs 15 residues. Per germline, CDR1 LGHNA and CDR2 YNFKEQ. Germline trimming cut 3 bases from V and 3 bases from J; bases unmatched to any gene: 8. This CDR3 is CASSQAPDRDYEQYF. CDR3 DNA: TGTGCCAGCAGCCAGGCCCCCGACAGGGACTACGAGCAGTACTTC.

The CDR3 nucleotides read TGTGCCAGCAGCCGACTCGGGGTTAGGAATGAGCAGTTCTTC. Its protein is CASSRLGVRNEQFF. The chain joins TRBV11-2 to TRBJ2-1, with D perhaps TRBD2 (5 bases). This CDR3 comprises 14 residues. Germline loops: CDR1 SGHAT, CDR2 FQNNGV. Trimming removed 5 bases at V and 7 bases at J, with 15 bases between.

The chain uses TRBV9 and TRBJ2-7; 7 bases match TRBD1. Per germline, CDR1 SGDLS and CDR2 YYNGEE. This CDR3 spans 15 amino acids. V was pared by 3 bases and J by 2 bases, with 8 bases of the junction left unmatched. CDR3 in DNA: TGTGCCAGCAGCGCCCAGGGGGATGGGGCCTACGAGCAGTACTTC. It yields the protein CASSAQGDGAYEQYF.

The rearrangement joins TRBV25-1 to TRBJ2-1; D ambiguous. Trimming stripped 7 bases from V and 3 bases from J, with 10 bases between. CDR3 length: 13 amino acids. Looked up from germline, CDR1 is MGHDK and CDR2 is SYGVNS. The CDR3 is CASNPSDYNEQFF. CDR3 bases: TGTGCCAGCAACCCGAGTGACTACAATGAGCAGTTCTTC.

This chain links TRBV5-5 with TRBJ2-5, with D uncertain. V lost 0 bases and J 5 bases, leaving 14 bases between the germline ends. In germline, CDR1 is SGHKS, CDR2 YYEKEE (reference sequence). The CDR3 consists of 15 residues. CDR3 bases: TGTGCCAGCAGCTTGGCCCTCTTTCACGGGGAGACCCAGTACTTC. Its protein product is CASSLALFHGETQYF.

This clone has just one count. V gene TRBV19 combines with J gene TRBJ2-1; D gene unclear. The CDR3 totals 13 residues. Germline CDR1 and CDR2: LNHDA and SQIVND (reference sequence). Trimming removed 3 bases at V and 8 bases at J, with 11 bases between. The CDR3 DNA sequence: TGTGCCAGTAGTATCGCAGTGCACGATGAGCAGTTCTTC. This codes for CASSIAVHDEQFF.

This clone was observed once. The rearrangement links TRBV6-1 to TRBJ1-1; perhaps TRBD1 as D (5 bases). Trimming pared 3 bases from V and 5 bases from J, leaving 10 bases between. The CDR3 consists of 13 residues. CDR1 MNHNS and CDR2 SASEGT come from the germline V gene. The CDR3 DNA is TGTGCCAGCAGTGAGGCAGGGAGGACTGAAGCTTTCTTT. It specifies CASSEAGRTEAFF.

This clone has more than one count but fewer than ten. The chain joins TRBV10-3 to TRBJ2-1; TRBD2 aligns across 8 bases. Germline CDR1 ENHRY, CDR2 SYGVKD. Unmatched junction bases numbered 7, after V lost 8 bases and J lost 7 bases. The CDR3 contains 13 residues. The CDR3 sequence: CAIGSGRENEQFF. CDR3 DNA: TGTGCCATCGGCAGCGGGAGAGAGAATGAGCAGTTCTTC.

J is TRBJ1-2 and V is TRBV5-6; D remains ambiguous. Trimming shortened V by 3 bases and J by 1 base, and 25 bases separated the two germline ends. This CDR3 is 19 amino acids long. CDR1 and CDR2 (germline): SGHDT, YYEEEE. DNA for the CDR3: TGTGCCAGCAGCTCCTCACCTACAGCCTACTCGCCCCTTAACTATGGCTACACCTTC. The encoded protein is CASSSSPTAYSPLNYGYTF.

The CDR3 protein is CASSPLGATNYNEQFF. CDR3 DNA: TGTGCCAGCAGCCCCTTGGGAGCGACTAACTACAATGAGCAGTTCTTC. The J gene is TRBJ2-1, the V gene TRBV4-2; D perhaps matches TRBD2 (5 bases). Germline V gene sequence: CDR1 LGHNA, CDR2 YNFKEQ. V dropped 4 bases and J dropped 3 bases, with 16 bases sitting between them. The CDR3 runs 16 residues.

V is TRBV5-1 and J is TRBJ2-7; possibly TRBD2 for D (7 bases). Germline V gene lookup returns CDR1 SGHRS and CDR2 YFSETQ. CDR3 length: 17 residues. With 4 bases removed from V and 1 base from J, the gap between germline ends came to 21 bases. This chain's CDR3 is CASSRGDKGALSYEQYF. The CDR3 DNA is TGCGCCAGCAGCCGGGGGGACAAGGGAGCTCTATCCTACGAGCAGTACTTC. Full variable domain (rest looked up from reference TRBV5-1 and TRBJ2-7): KAGVTQTPRYLIKTRGQQVTLSCSPISGHRSVSWYQQTPGQGLQFLFEYFSETQRNKGNFPGRFSGRQFSNSRSEMNVSTLELGDSALYLCASSRGDKGALSYEQYFGPGTRLTVT.

This chain uses TRBV20-1 with TRBJ2-1; D may be TRBD2 (6 bases). Trimming pared 6 bases from V and 8 bases from J, leaving 11 bases between. Germline CDR1 DFQATT, CDR2 SNEGSKA (reference sequence). This CDR3 has 11 residues. CDR3 residues: CSARSSDEQFF. The CDR3 DNA reads as TGCAGTGCCCGCTCTAGCGATGAGCAGTTCTTC.

The V gene is TRBV5-1, the J gene TRBJ2-7, with TRBD2 matching 12 bases. Trimming at V came to 0 bases and at J to 6 bases, leaving 1 base not matched to a gene. CDR1 is SGHRS, CDR2 YFSETQ, per germline. This CDR3 contains 14 residues. The CDR3 protein is CASSLELAGGEQYF. CDR3 bases: TGCGCCAGCAGCTTGGAACTAGCGGGAGGCGAGCAGTACTTC.

The chain recombines TRBV11-3 with TRBJ1-1, with D unclear. Germline V gives CDR1 SGHNT, CDR2 YENEEA. This CDR3 has 14 residues. V lost 1 base, J lost 6 bases, and 12 bases lay in between. The CDR3 nucleotides are TGTGCCAGCAGCTTAGCGGCGGCATCCGCTGAAGCTTTCTTT. This encodes CASSLAAASAEAFF. The full variable domain, its missing parts supplied by reference TRBV11-3 and TRBJ1-1, is EAGVVQSPRYKIIEKKQPVAFWCNPISGHNTLYWYLQNLGQGPELLIRYENEEAVDDSQLPKDRFSAERLKGVDSTLKIQPAELGDSAVYLCASSLAAASAEAFFGQGTRLTVV.

This clone was observed a few times. The chain links TRBV30 to TRBJ2-1; 10 bases match TRBD2. The trim removed 1 base at V and 5 bases at J, leaving 5 bases unmatched. The CDR3 loop spans 15 amino acids. CDR1 is GTSNPN and CDR2 is SVGIG in the germline V gene (reference sequence). CDR3 nucleotide sequence: TGTGCCTGGAGTGCCGGGACTAGCGTCGACAATGAGCAGTTCTTC. Encoded protein: CAWSAGTSVDNEQFF. The variable domain in full, completed from reference TRBV30 and TRBJ2-1, reads SQTIHQWPATLVQPVGSPLSLECTVEGTSNPNLYWYRQAAGRGLQLLFYSVGIGQISSEVPQNLSASRPQDRQFILSSKKLLLSDSGFYLCAWSAGTSVDNEQFFGPGTRLTVL.